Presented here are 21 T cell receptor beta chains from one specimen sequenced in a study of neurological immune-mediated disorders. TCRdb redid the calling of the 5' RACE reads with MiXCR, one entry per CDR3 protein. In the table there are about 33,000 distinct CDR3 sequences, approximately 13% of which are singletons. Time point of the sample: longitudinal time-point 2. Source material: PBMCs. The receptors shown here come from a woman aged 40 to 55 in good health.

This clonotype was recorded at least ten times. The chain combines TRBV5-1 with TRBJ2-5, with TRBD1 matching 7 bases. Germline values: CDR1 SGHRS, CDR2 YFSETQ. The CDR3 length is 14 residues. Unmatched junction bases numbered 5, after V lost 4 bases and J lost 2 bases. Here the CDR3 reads CASSDGQVQETQYF. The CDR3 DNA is TGCGCCAGCAGCGACGGACAGGTTCAAGAGACCCAGTACTTC.

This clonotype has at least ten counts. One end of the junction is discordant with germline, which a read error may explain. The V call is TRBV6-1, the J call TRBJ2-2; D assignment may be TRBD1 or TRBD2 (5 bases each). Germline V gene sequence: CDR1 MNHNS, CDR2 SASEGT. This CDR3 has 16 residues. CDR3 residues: CASSEARGAGTGELFF. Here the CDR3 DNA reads TGTGCCAGCAGCGAAGCCCGGGGCGCCGGGACCGGGGAGCTGTTTTTT.

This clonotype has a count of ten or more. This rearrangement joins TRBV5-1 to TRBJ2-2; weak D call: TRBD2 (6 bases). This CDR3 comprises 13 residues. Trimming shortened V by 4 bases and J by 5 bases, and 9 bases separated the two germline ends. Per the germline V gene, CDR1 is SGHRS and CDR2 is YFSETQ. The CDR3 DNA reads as TGCGCCAGCAGCGCGGGGCGGACCGGGGAGCTGTTTTTT. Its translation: CASSAGRTGELFF.

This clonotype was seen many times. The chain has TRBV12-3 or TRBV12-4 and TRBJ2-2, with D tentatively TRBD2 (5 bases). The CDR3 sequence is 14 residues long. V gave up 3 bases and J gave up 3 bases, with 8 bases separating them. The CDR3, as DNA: TGTGCCAGCAGTTTTAGGCGGGACACCGGGGAGCTGTTTTTT. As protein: CASSFRRDTGELFF.

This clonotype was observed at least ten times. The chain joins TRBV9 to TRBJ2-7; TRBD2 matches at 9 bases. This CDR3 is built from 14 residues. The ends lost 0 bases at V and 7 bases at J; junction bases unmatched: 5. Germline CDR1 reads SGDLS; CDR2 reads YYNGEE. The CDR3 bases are TGTGCCAGCAGCGTAGGGACTAGCGATTCGGAGCAGTACTTC. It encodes CASSVGTSDSEQYF.

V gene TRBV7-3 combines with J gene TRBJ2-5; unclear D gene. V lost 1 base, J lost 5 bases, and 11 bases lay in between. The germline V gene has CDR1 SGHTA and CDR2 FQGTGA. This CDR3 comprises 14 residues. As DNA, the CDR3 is TGTGCCAGCAGCTTAAACGGTCCAGAGGAGACCCAGTACTTC. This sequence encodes CASSLNGPEETQYF.

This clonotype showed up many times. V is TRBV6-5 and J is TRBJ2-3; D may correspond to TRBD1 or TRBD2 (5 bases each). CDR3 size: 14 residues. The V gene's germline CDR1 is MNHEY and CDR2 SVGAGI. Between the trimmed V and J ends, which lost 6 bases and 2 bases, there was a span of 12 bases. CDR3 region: CASSLGGFTDTQYF. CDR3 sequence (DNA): TGTGCCAGCAGCCTTGGGGGTTTCACAGATACGCAGTATTTT.

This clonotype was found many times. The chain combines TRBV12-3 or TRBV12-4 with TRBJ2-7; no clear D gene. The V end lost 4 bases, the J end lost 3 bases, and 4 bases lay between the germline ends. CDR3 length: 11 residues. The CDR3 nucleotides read TGTGCCAGCAGTTCGTTCTACGAGCAGTACTTC. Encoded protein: CASSSFYEQYF.

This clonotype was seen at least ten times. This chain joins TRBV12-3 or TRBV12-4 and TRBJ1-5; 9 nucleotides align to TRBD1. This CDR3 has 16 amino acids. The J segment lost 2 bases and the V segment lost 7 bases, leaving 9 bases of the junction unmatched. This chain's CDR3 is CASTGQGQGGNQPQHF. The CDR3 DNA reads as TGTGCCAGCACCGGACAGGGACAGGGTGGCAATCAGCCCCAGCATTTT.

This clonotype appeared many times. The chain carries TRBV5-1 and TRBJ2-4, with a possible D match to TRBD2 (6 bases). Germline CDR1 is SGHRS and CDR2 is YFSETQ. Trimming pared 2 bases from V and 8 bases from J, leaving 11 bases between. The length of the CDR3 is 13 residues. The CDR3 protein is CASSLPGADIQYF. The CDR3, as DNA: TGCGCCAGCAGCTTACCGGGAGCGGACATTCAGTACTTC. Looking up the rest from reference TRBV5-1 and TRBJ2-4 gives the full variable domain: KAGVTQTPRYLIKTRGQQVTLSCSPISGHRSVSWYQQTPGQGLQFLFEYFSETQRNKGNFPGRFSGRQFSNSRSEMNVSTLELGDSALYLCASSLPGADIQYFGAGTRLSVL.

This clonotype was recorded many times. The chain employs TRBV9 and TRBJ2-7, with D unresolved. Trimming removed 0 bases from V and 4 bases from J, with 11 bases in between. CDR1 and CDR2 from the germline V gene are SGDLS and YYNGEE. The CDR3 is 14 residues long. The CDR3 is CASSVANSPYEQYF. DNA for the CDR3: TGTGCCAGCAGCGTAGCGAACAGCCCTTACGAGCAGTACTTC.

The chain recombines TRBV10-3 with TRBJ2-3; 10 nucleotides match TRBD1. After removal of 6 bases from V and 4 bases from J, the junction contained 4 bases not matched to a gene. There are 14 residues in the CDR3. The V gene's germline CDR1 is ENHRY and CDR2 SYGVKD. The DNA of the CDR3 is TGTGCCATCAGGCCGACAGGGGGCCCAGATACGCAGTATTTT. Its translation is CAIRPTGGPDTQYF.

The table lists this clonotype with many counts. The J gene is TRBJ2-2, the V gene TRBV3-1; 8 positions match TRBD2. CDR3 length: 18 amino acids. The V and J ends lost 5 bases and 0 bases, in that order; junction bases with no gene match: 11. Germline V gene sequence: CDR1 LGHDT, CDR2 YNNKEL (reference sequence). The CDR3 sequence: CASSSTNIAGTNTGELFF. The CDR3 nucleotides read TGTGCCAGCAGCTCTACTAATATAGCGGGGACGAACACCGGGGAGCTGTTTTTT.

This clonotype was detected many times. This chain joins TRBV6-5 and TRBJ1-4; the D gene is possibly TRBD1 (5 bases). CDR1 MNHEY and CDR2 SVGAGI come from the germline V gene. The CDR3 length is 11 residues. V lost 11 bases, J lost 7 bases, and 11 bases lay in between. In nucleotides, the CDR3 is TGTGCCGCGGGGGACGTTGAAAAACTGTTTTTT. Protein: CAAGDVEKLFF.

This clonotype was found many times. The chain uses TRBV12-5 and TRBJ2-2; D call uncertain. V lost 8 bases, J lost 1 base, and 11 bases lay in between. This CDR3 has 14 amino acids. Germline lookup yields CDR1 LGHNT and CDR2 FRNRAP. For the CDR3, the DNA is TGTGCTAGTAGGATTGGACGGAACACCGGGGAGCTGTTTTTT. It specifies CASRIGRNTGELFF. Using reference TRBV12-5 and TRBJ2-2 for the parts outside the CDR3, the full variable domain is DARVTQTPRHKVTEMGQEVTMRCQPILGHNTVFWYRQTMMQGLELLAYFRNRAPLDDSGMPKDRFSAEMPDATLATLKIQPSEPRDSAVYFCASRIGRNTGELFFGEGSRLTVL.

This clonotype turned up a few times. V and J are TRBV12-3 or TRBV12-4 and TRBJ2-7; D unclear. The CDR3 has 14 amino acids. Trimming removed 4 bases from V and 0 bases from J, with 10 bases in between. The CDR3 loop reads CASSSVGYSYEQYF. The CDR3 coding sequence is TGTGCCAGCAGTTCGGTCGGCTACTCCTACGAGCAGTACTTC.

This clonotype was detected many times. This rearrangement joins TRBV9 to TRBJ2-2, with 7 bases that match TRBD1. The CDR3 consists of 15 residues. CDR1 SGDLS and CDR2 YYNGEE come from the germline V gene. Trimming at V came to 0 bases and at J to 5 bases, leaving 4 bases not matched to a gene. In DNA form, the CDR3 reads TGTGCCAGCAGCGTAGAAGGGGGCTGGACCGGGGAGCTGTTTTTT. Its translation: CASSVEGGWTGELFF.

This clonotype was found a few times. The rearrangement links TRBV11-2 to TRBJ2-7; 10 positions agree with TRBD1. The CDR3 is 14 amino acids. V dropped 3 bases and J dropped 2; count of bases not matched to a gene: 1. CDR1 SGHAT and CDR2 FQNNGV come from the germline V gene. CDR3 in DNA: TGTGCCAGCAGCTTGGGGACAGGGGCCTACGAGCAGTACTTC. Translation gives CASSLGTGAYEQYF. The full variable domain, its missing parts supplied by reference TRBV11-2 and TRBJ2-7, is EAGVAQSPRYKIIEKRQSVAFWCNPISGHATLYWYQQILGQGPKLLIQFQNNGVVDDSQLPKDRFSAERLKGVDSTLKIQPAKLEDSAVYLCASSLGTGAYEQYFGPGTRLTVT.

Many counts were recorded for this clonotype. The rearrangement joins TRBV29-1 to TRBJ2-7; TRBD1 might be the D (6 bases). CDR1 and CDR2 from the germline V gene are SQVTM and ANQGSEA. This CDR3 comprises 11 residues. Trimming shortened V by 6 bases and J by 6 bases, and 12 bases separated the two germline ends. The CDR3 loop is CSVVQGPEQYF. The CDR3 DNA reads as TGCAGCGTCGTACAGGGTCCCGAGCAGTACTTC.

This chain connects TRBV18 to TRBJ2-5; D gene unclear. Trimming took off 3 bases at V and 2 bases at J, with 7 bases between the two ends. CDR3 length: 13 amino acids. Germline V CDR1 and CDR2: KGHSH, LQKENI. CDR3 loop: CASSPALQETQYF. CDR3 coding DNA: TGTGCCAGCTCACCGGCACTGCAAGAGACCCAGTACTTC.

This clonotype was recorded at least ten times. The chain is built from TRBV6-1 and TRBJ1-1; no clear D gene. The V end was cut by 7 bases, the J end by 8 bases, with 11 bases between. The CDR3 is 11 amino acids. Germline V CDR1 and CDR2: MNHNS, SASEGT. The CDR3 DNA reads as TGTGCCAGCACGGGAGTGAGAGAAGCTTTCTTT. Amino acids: CASTGVREAFF.